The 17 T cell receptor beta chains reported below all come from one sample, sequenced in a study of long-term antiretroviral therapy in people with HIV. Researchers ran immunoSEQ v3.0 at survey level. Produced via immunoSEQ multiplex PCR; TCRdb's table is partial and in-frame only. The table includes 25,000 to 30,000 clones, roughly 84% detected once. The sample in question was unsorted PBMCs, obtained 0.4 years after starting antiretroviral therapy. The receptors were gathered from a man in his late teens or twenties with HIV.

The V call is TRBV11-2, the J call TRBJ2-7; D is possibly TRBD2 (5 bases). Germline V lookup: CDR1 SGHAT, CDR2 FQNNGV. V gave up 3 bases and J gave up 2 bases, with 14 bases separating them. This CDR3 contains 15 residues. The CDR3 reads CASSFEGELAYEQYF. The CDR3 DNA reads TGTGCCAGCAGCTTTGAGGGCGAACTCGCCTACGAGCAGTACTTC.

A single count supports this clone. The CDR3 loop reads CASSYTGTGHNEQFF. DNA for the CDR3: TGTGCCAGCAGTTACACCGGGACTGGACACAATGAGCAGTTCTTC. The V call is TRBV6-5, the J call TRBJ2-1; D is possibly TRBD2 (6 bases). The V end was cut by 2 bases, the J end by 5 bases, with 13 bases between. Germline V gene data show CDR1 as MNHEY and CDR2 as SVGAGI. The CDR3 sequence is 15 residues long.

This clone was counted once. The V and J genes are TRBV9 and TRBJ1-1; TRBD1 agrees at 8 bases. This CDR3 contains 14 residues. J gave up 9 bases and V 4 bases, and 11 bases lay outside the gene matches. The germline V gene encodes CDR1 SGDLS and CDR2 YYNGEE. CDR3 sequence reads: CASSPGTGDIQAFF. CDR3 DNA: TGTGCCAGCAGCCCAGGGACAGGAGACATTCAAGCTTTCTTT.

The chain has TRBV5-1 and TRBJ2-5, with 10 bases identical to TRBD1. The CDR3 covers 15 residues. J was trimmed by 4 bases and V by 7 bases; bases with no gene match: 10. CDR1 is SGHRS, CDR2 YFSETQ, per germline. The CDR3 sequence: CASFPGTGVLETQYF. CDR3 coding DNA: TGCGCCAGCTTCCCCGGGACAGGGGTTCTAGAGACCCAGTACTTC.

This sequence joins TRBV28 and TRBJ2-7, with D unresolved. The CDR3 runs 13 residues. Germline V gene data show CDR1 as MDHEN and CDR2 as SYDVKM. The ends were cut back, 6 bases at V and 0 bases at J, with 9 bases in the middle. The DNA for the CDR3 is TGTGCCAGCAGAACCAGTGACTCCTACGAGCAGTACTTC. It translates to CASRTSDSYEQYF.

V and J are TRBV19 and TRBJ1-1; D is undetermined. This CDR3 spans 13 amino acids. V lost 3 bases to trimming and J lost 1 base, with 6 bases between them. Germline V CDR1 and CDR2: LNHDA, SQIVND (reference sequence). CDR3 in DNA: TGTGCCAGTAGTATCGAACCGAACACTGAAGCTTTCTTT. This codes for CASSIEPNTEAFF.

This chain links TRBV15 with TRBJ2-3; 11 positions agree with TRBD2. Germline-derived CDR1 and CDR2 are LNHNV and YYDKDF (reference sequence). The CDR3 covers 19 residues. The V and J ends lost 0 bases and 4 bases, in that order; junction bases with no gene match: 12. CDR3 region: CATSREPSGGTQPADTQYF. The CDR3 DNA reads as TGTGCCACCAGCAGAGAACCTAGCGGGGGGACTCAACCAGCAGATACGCAGTATTTT.

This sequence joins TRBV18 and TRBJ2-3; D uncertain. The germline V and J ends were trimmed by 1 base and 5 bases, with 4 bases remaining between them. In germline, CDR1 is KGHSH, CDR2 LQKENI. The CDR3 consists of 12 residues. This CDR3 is CASSPRRDTQYF. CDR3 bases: TGTGCCAGCTCACCACGTAGAGATACGCAGTATTTT.

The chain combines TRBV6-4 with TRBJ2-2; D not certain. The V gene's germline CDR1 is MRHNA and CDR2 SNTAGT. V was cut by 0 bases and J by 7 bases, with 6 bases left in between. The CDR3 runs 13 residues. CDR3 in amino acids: CASSDSSHGELFF. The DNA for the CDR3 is TGTGCCAGCAGTGACTCTAGTCACGGGGAGCTGTTTTTT.

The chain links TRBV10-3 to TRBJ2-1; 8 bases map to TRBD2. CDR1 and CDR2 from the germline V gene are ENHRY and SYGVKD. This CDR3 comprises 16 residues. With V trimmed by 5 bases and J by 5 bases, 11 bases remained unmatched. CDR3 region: CAISWTSPPTNNEQFF. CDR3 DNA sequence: TGTGCCATCAGTTGGACTAGCCCTCCCACTAACAATGAGCAGTTCTTC.

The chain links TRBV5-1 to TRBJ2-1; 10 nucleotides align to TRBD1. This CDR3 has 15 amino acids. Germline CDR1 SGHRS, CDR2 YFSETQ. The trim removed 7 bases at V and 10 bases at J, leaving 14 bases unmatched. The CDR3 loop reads CASFDLGTGVWEQFF. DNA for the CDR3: TGCGCCAGCTTTGACCTCGGGACAGGGGTTTGGGAGCAGTTCTTC.

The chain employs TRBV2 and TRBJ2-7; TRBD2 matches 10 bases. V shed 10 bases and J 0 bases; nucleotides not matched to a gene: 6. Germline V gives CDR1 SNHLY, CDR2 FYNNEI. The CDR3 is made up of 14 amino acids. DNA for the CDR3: TGTGCCATATACGGACTAGCGGACTCCTACGAGCAGTACTTC. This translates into CAIYGLADSYEQYF.

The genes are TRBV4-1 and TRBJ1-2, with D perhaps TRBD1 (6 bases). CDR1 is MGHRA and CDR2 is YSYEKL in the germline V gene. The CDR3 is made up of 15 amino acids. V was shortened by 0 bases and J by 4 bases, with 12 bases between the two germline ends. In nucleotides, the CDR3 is TGCGCCAGCAGCCAAGATGGGGGGGGCGGCTATGGCTACACCTTC. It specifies CASSQDGGGGYGYTF.

CDR3 loop: CASNCYTF. CDR3 DNA: TGCGCCAGCAATTGCTACACCTTC. The V call is TRBV10-1, the J call TRBJ1-2; D not resolved. Germline CDR1 is WNHNN and CDR2 is SYGVQD (reference sequence). V was cut by 7 bases and J by 9 bases, with 3 bases left in between. There are 8 residues in the CDR3.

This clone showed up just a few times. The CDR3 DNA reads as TGTGCCAGCAGCCGAGGACAGACTGAAGCTTTCTTT. As protein: CASSRGQTEAFF. The chain carries TRBV7-9 and TRBJ1-1; weak D call: TRBD1 (6 bases). The V gene's germline CDR1 is SEHNR and CDR2 FQNEAQ (reference sequence). Trimming left V 5 bases short and J 5 bases short, with 9 bases between. The CDR3 extends over 12 amino acids. The full variable domain, with the rest looked up from reference TRBV7-9 and TRBJ1-1, is DTGVSQNPRHKITKRGQNVTFRCDPISEHNRLYWYRQTLGQGPEFLTYFQNEAQLEKSRLLSDRFSAERPKGSFSTLEIQRTEQGDSAMYLCASSRGQTEAFFGQGTRLTVV.

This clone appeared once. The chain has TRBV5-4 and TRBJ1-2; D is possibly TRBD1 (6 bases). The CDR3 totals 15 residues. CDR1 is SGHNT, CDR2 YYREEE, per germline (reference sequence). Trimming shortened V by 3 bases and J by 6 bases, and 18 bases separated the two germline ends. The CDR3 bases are TGTGCCAGCAGCTCACAGGGCCCCGGGGACGATGGCTACACCTTC. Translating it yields CASSSQGPGDDGYTF.

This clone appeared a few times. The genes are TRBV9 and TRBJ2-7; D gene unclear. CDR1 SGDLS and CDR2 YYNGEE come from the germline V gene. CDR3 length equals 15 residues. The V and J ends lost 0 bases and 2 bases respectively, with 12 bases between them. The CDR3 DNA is TGTGCCAGCAGCGTAGGTTCCGCACAGACCTACGAGCAGTACTTC. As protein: CASSVGSAQTYEQYF.